This T cell receptor (beta chain) derives from a study of blood T cell repertoires in COVID-19. For the study at large: The analysed material was cDNA or gDNA that came from T cells, B-cell-depleted T cells, or PBMCs.

CDR3 length: 15 amino acids. Germline V gives CDR1 KGHSH, CDR2 LQKENI. The trim removed 3 bases at V and 5 bases at J, leaving 4 bases unmatched. Profiled with immunoSEQ multiplex PCR; TCRdb holds only in-frame clones, not every one. The data contain roughly 250,000 clones, around 85% of them singletons. Only a few counts were recorded for this clone. V and J are TRBV18 and TRBJ1-6; 7 bases align to TRBD1. The clonotype originates from a woman in her thirties or forties with active or convalescent COVID-19. Sequenced: peripheral blood. The DNA of the CDR3 is TGTGCCAGCTCACCCAGGGACAGAGATAATTCACCCCTCCACTTT. Translation gives CASSPRDRDNSPLHF.